Listed here are 9 T cell receptor beta chains from one sample, sequenced in a study of radiation and T cells in renal cell carcinoma. The table came from immunoSEQ multiplex PCR; TCRdb's copy has only in-frame clones and leaves some out. This table has 25,000 or so clones, around 57% appearing once. The treatment: treatment-naive control, cytoreductive nephrectomy. The source was tumor tissue, collected from a patient whose treatment was nephrectomy without radiotherapy. Receptors were obtained from a human donor with renal cell carcinoma.

A single count supports this clone. The chain couples TRBV25-1 to TRBJ1-3; tentatively, D is TRBD1 (5 bases). There are 15 residues in the CDR3. V was cut by 3 bases and J by 2 bases, with 11 bases left in between. Per germline, CDR1 MGHDK and CDR2 SYGVNS. The CDR3 DNA follows: TGTGCCAGCAGTGATCGGGGGGTTGCTGGAAACACCATATATTTT. Translating gives CASSDRGVAGNTIYF.

This clone was counted between two and nine times. The chain carries TRBV7-2 and TRBJ1-5; D possibly corresponds to TRBD1 (5 bases). The germline V gene encodes CDR1 SGHTA and CDR2 FQGNSA. The CDR3 runs 13 residues. Trimming cost V 8 bases and J 7 bases, with 15 bases left between them. This CDR3 is CASEPGWGQPQHF. Written as DNA, the CDR3 is TGTGCCAGCGAACCAGGGTGGGGACAGCCCCAGCATTTT.

In nucleotides, the CDR3 is TGTGCCAGCAGCTCCGGGACAGGGAGAGCTAATTCACCCCTCCACTTT. This translates into CASSSGTGRANSPLHF. The rearrangement links TRBV6-6 to TRBJ1-6; TRBD1 matches 9 bases. The CDR3 totals 16 residues. The J segment lost 6 bases and the V segment lost 6 bases, leaving 9 bases of the junction unmatched. Per germline, CDR1 MNHNY and CDR2 SVGAGI (reference sequence).

This clone was found many times. CDR3: CASSVGQRGGLQFF. CDR3 sequence (DNA): TGTGCCAGCAGCGTAGGTCAGCGGGGGGGCCTACAGTTCTTC. The chain joins TRBV9 to TRBJ2-1; 10 nucleotides align to TRBD2. The length of the CDR3 is 14 residues. V gave up 0 bases and J gave up 13 bases; unmatched junction bases: 7. The V gene's germline CDR1 is SGDLS and CDR2 YYNGEE.

Only a few counts were recorded for this clone. This chain links TRBV4-1 with TRBJ1-5, with D unclear. Germline assignment: CDR1 MGHRA and CDR2 YSYEKL. This CDR3 comprises 14 residues. Trimming took off 1 base at V and 0 bases at J, with 4 bases between the two ends. The CDR3 DNA is TGCGCCAGCAGCCAAGGATCTAGCAATCAGCCCCAGCATTTT. This translates into CASSQGSSNQPQHF.

This clone has just a few counts. This chain joins TRBV2 and TRBJ1-2, with a tentative D call TRBD1 (5 bases). Germline values: CDR1 SNHLY, CDR2 FYNNEI. V lost 6 bases and J lost 7, with 12 bases in between. CDR3 length: 12 residues. The CDR3 nucleotides are TGTGCCAGCAGAGGGGCCGGGGCTGGCTACACCTTC. Amino acid sequence: CASRGAGAGYTF.

The chain links TRBV9 to TRBJ2-7, with TRBD1 identical over 11 bases. The V gene end was trimmed by 4 bases and the J gene end by 6 bases; junction bases not matched to a gene: 15. Germline V lookup: CDR1 SGDLS, CDR2 YYNGEE. The length of the CDR3 is 17 residues. The CDR3, as DNA: TGTGCCAGCAGCCCCACAGGGAGGACAGGGGGCGGCGGCGAGCAGTACTTC. The encoded protein is CASSPTGRTGGGGEQYF.

The rearrangement uses TRBV2 and TRBJ2-3, with TRBD2 identical over 9 bases. The CDR3 spans 14 residues. Germline CDR1 reads SNHLY; CDR2 reads FYNNEI. V dropped 5 bases and J dropped 1; count of bases not matched to a gene: 1. The CDR3 reads CASSLAGGTDTQYF. The CDR3 nucleotides are TGTGCCAGCAGTTTAGCGGGAGGCACAGATACGCAGTATTTT. The variable domain in full, with the rest retrieved from reference TRBV2 and TRBJ2-3, is EPEVTQTPSHQVTQMGQEVILRCVPISNHLYFYWYRQILGQKVEFLVSFYNNEISEKSEIFDDQFSVERPDGSNFTLKIRSTKLEDSAMYFCASSLAGGTDTQYFGPGTRLTVL.

Within the sample, this clone is medium-sized. The rearrangement joins TRBV4-2 to TRBJ2-1; D perhaps matches TRBD1 (6 bases). V was shortened by 5 bases and J by 0 bases, with 14 bases between the two germline ends. This CDR3 is built from 16 residues. Germline values: CDR1 LGHNA, CDR2 YNFKEQ. Here the CDR3 reads CASSLAGGLSYNEQFF. CDR3 sequence (DNA): TGTGCCAGCAGCTTAGCTGGGGGCCTCTCCTACAATGAGCAGTTCTTC.